The 2 T cell receptor beta chains listed next were all sequenced from one sample in a study of identical twins. One entry per CDR3 protein results from TCRdb running MiXCR on the 5' RACE reads. The sample has roughly 1.6 million distinct CDR3 sequences, 32% seen once. The sample comprised cord blood. Every receptor here comes from a newborn girl in good health.

The V and J genes are TRBV3-1 and TRBJ2-4, with D maybe TRBD1 (5 bases). The CDR3 runs 15 residues. Germline CDR1 is LGHDT and CDR2 is YNNKEL (reference sequence). Deletions cut 2 bases from V and 11 bases from J, with 19 bases between. The CDR3 nucleotides are TGTGCCAGCAGCCAACGATTAGGGGTACCGGGCGTTCAGTACTTC. It is translated as CASSQRLGVPGVQYF.

The J gene is TRBJ2-1, the V gene TRBV27, with TRBD2 matching 14 bases. Germline assignment: CDR1 MNHEY and CDR2 SMNVEV (reference sequence). V gave up 1 base and J gave up 9 bases; unmatched junction bases: 5. The CDR3 has 16 residues. The CDR3 spells CASSLWGLAGVGEQFF. For the CDR3, the DNA is TGTGCCAGCAGTTTATGGGGACTAGCGGGAGTGGGTGAGCAGTTCTTC.